This T cell receptor (beta chain) was found in a study of blood T cell repertoires in COVID-19. Turning to the study itself: Donors in the United States, Italy and Spain gave samples during acute or convalescent COVID-19.

Data came from immunoSEQ multiplex PCR; TCRdb stores just in-frame clones and leaves some out. The table has about 60,000 clones, roughly 80% seen once. This CDR3 is 13 amino acids long. V lost 1 base and J lost 2, with 8 bases in between. In germline, CDR1 is GTSNPN, CDR2 SVGIG (reference sequence). Sequenced input: peripheral blood. The sequence came from a human donor in a cohort sampled during active COVID-19. This chain links TRBV30 with TRBJ2-5; D is perhaps TRBD1 (6 bases). The CDR3 sequence: CAWSGTVQETQYF. In DNA form, the CDR3 reads TGTGCCTGGAGTGGGACAGTACAAGAGACCCAGTACTTC.